This record concerns one TCR beta chain sequence. This entry comes from a study of blood T cell repertoires in COVID-19. Study as a whole: Researchers got acute and convalescent COVID-19 samples from the United States, Italy and Spain.

Data came from immunoSEQ multiplex PCR; TCRdb stores just in-frame clones and leaves some out. The data show roughly 190,000 clones, less than 95% seen once. The CDR3 is 13 amino acids. V lost 3 bases and J lost 6, with 11 bases in between. CDR1 and CDR2 from the germline V gene are KGHSH and LQKENI. The TCR sequence derives from a man younger than 40 with COVID-19, enrolled during active disease. Sequencing was carried out using peripheral blood. The rearrangement links TRBV18 to TRBJ1-1; unclear D gene. The CDR3 region is CASSPPPVSEAFF. CDR3 DNA sequence: TGTGCCAGCTCACCCCCCCCAGTTTCTGAAGCTTTCTTT.